Following are 32 T cell receptor beta chains from one sample sequenced in a study of graft-versus-host responses after intestinal transplantation. What these receptors recognize is not known. Data came from immunoSEQ multiplex PCR; TCRdb stores just in-frame clones and leaves some out. Seen here are about 86,000 clones, roughly nine tenths observed once, and the top ten hold approximately 0.5%. The specimen was unstimulated CD8+ T cells sorted from spleen or lymph node cells, collected before intestinal transplant. The receptors stem from a human donor who received an intestinal transplant.

The table lists this clone with a count of one. The chain is built from TRBV6-5 and TRBJ1-4; D unclear. This CDR3 comprises 15 residues. CDR1 is MNHEY, CDR2 SVGAGI, per germline. V lost 6 bases to trimming and J lost 7 bases, with 18 bases between them. The CDR3 DNA follows: TGTGCCAGCAGGCGACCCCTGACCGGCGGTGAAAAACTGTTTTTT. Translated, it gives CASRRPLTGGEKLFF.

The V and J genes are TRBV25-1 and TRBJ2-5; a weak D match, TRBD1 (6 bases). There are 16 residues in the CDR3. CDR1 is MGHDK and CDR2 is SYGVNS in the germline V gene. V lost 2 bases and J lost 5, with 18 bases in between. In DNA form, the CDR3 reads TGTGCCAGCAGTGAAGGTGGGCCAGGGGACCTCGAGACCCAGTACTTC. Translation: CASSEGGPGDLETQYF. The full variable domain, its missing parts supplied by reference TRBV25-1 and TRBJ2-5, is EADIYQTPRYLVIGTGKKITLECSQTMGHDKMYWYQQDPGMELHLIHYSYGVNSTEKGDLSSESTVSRIRTEHFPLTLESARPSHTSQYLCASSEGGPGDLETQYFGPGTRLLVL.

V usage is TRBV29-1 and J usage is TRBJ1-1; tentatively, D is TRBD1 (5 bases). This CDR3 comprises 14 residues. Germline V lookup: CDR1 SQVTM, CDR2 ANQGSEA. The V and J ends lost 7 bases and 0 bases respectively, with 15 bases between them. DNA for the CDR3: TGCAGCGGACAGACAGAGTTCCTGAACACTGAAGCTTTCTTT. Translating it yields CSGQTEFLNTEAFF.

This chain uses TRBV30 with TRBJ2-1, with D possibly being TRBD2 (6 bases). V lost 1 base and J lost 5, with 15 bases in between. This CDR3 contains 15 residues. Germline lookup yields CDR1 GTSNPN and CDR2 SVGIG (reference sequence). As DNA, the CDR3 is TGTGCCTGGAGTGGTCTTGGGGGGAAAAACAATGAGCAGTTCTTC. Translating it yields CAWSGLGGKNNEQFF.

This clone appeared a few times. V gene TRBV5-1 combines with J gene TRBJ1-1; D is uncertain. This CDR3 has 11 amino acids. Germline V gene sequence: CDR1 SGHRS, CDR2 YFSETQ. V was clipped by 1 base and J by 8 bases, with 6 bases between them. CDR3 DNA: TGCGCCAGCAGCTTGTACGGGGAAGCTTTCTTT. Protein product: CASSLYGEAFF.

The CDR3 spells CASSLGRGGETQYF. Here the CDR3 DNA reads TGTGCCAGCAGCTTAGGCAGAGGAGGAGAGACCCAGTACTTC. V gene TRBV7-9 combines with J gene TRBJ2-5, with TRBD2 as a possible D gene (5 bases). V lost 1 base to trimming and J lost 4 bases, with 10 bases between them. Germline CDR1 SEHNR, CDR2 FQNEAQ (reference sequence). The CDR3 has 14 amino acids. The whole variable domain, remainder taken from reference TRBV7-9 and TRBJ2-5, is DTGVSQNPRHKITKRGQNVTFRCDPISEHNRLYWYRQTLGQGPEFLTYFQNEAQLEKSRLLSDRFSAERPKGSFSTLEIQRTEQGDSAMYLCASSLGRGGETQYFGPGTRLLVL.

This rearrangement joins TRBV2 to TRBJ2-7, with a possible D match to TRBD2 (6 bases). From germline, CDR1 is SNHLY and CDR2 FYNNEI. This CDR3 has 14 residues. V was shortened by 6 bases and J by 3 bases, with 15 bases between the two germline ends. In DNA, the CDR3 is TGTGCCAGCAGCACGGGACTGAGGAACTACGAGCAGTACTTC. As protein: CASSTGLRNYEQYF.

Only a few counts were recorded for this clone. The sample carries other DNA sequences with the same CDR3. This chain joins TRBV6-5 and TRBJ1-1; no clear D. Germline V gene lookup returns CDR1 MNHEY and CDR2 SVGAGI. V lost 5 bases and J 5 bases, leaving 15 bases between the germline ends. The CDR3 has 14 residues. Here the CDR3 reads CASSPRGWDTEAFF. CDR3 nucleotides: TGTGCCAGCAGTCCCAGAGGGTGGGATACTGAAGCTTTCTTT.

The chain couples TRBV11-2 to TRBJ2-5; 8 positions agree with TRBD2. The CDR3 extends over 15 amino acids. Germline CDR1 SGHAT, CDR2 FQNNGV. The junction had 5 bases not matched to a gene; V was cut back by 0 bases and J by 5 bases. The CDR3 DNA is TGTGCCAGCAGCTTAGATCGAAGCGGGGGCGAGACCCAGTACTTC. It specifies CASSLDRSGGETQYF.

DNA of the CDR3: TGTGCCAGTAGTACCTCCCCTTCCGAAAAACTGTTTTTT. It is translated as CASSTSPSEKLFF. This rearrangement joins TRBV19 to TRBJ1-4; no definite D call. CDR1 and CDR2 from the germline V gene are LNHDA and SQIVND (reference sequence). Between the trimmed V and J ends, which lost 4 bases and 8 bases, there was a span of 11 bases. The CDR3 is made up of 13 amino acids. Combining the CDR3 with reference TRBV19 and TRBJ1-4 gives the whole variable domain DGGITQSPKYLFRKEGQNVTLSCEQNLNHDAMYWYRQDPGQGLRLIYYSQIVNDFQKGDIAEGYSVSREKKESFPLTVTSAQKNPTAFYLCASSTSPSEKLFFGSGTQLSVL.

The chain joins TRBV10-1 to TRBJ1-1, with TRBD1 matching over 10 bases. The V segment lost 4 bases and the J segment 4 bases; nucleotides outside the gene matches: 0. The CDR3 covers 13 residues. From germline, CDR1 is WNHNN and CDR2 SYGVQD (reference sequence). The CDR3 DNA sequence: TGCGCCAGCAGTGGGACAGGGGGCACTGAAGCTTTCTTT. Encoded protein: CASSGTGGTEAFF.

The chain combines TRBV7-9 with TRBJ2-7; D is tentatively TRBD1 or TRBD2 (6 bases each). The CDR3 is 14 residues long. Per germline, CDR1 SEHNR and CDR2 FQNEAQ (reference sequence). V was pared by 5 bases and J by 3 bases, with 14 bases between. In DNA, the CDR3 is TGTGCCAGCAGCGTAGGGGGGCTTAACTACGAGCAGTACTTC. Translation: CASSVGGLNYEQYF.

This chain joins TRBV14 and TRBJ2-7, with D possibly being TRBD2 (6 bases). From germline, CDR1 is SGHDN and CDR2 FVKESK. Trimming took off 0 bases at V and 12 bases at J, with 15 bases between the two ends. The CDR3 has 13 residues. The CDR3 loop reads CASSQDLRGELYF. The CDR3 bases are TGTGCCAGCAGCCAAGATCTGCGCGGGGAGTTGTACTTC.

The genes are TRBV5-6 and TRBJ2-3; D is perhaps TRBD2 (6 bases). The CDR3 runs to 16 residues. Looked up from germline, CDR1 is SGHDT and CDR2 is YYEEEE. Trimming left V 0 bases short and J 2 bases short, with 13 bases between. CDR3 protein: CASSLDMGRITDTQYF. The CDR3 coding sequence is TGTGCCAGCAGCTTGGACATGGGGAGGATCACAGATACGCAGTATTTT.

The V gene is TRBV6-5, the J gene TRBJ2-7; 7 bases map to TRBD2. CDR1 and CDR2 from the germline V gene are MNHEY and SVGAGI. Germline trimming cut 7 bases from V and 3 bases from J; bases unmatched to any gene: 12. This CDR3 has 15 residues. CDR3 region: CASTPSAAGDYEQYF. DNA of the CDR3: TGTGCCAGCACCCCCTCGGCGGCGGGAGACTACGAGCAGTACTTC.

V gene TRBV10-2 combines with J gene TRBJ2-2, with D unclear. The germline V gene has CDR1 WSHSY and CDR2 SAAADI. V dropped 3 bases and J dropped 5 bases, with 10 bases sitting between them. This CDR3 is built from 14 residues. CDR3: CASSDRVETGELFF. The DNA for the CDR3 is TGCGCCAGCAGTGATCGCGTGGAGACCGGGGAGCTGTTTTTT.

This chain's CDR3 is CASSPGTGIYNEQFF. CDR3 sequence (DNA): TGTGCCAGCAGTCCCGGGACAGGGATATACAATGAGCAGTTCTTC. The rearrangement joins TRBV27 to TRBJ2-1, with 9 bases matching TRBD1. Germline V lookup: CDR1 MNHEY, CDR2 SMNVEV (reference sequence). The CDR3 is 15 residues long. Trimming cost V 5 bases and J 4 bases; bases outside gene matches: 6.

The chain carries TRBV9 and TRBJ2-1; 14 bases are a match to TRBD2. Trimming took 0 bases from V and 8 from J; bases not matched to a gene: 1. The CDR3 totals 15 residues. From germline, CDR1 is SGDLS and CDR2 YYNGEE. For the CDR3, the DNA is TGTGCCAGCAGCGTAGGGGGACTAGCGGGGGATGAGCAGTTCTTC. Its translation is CASSVGGLAGDEQFF. Supplemented by reference TRBV9 and TRBJ2-1, the full variable domain reads DSGVTQTPKHLITATGQRVTLRCSPRSGDLSVYWYQQSLDQGLQFLIQYYNGEERAKGNILERFSAQQFPDLHSELNLSSLELGDSALYFCASSVGGLAGDEQFFGPGTRLTVL.

The chain links TRBV7-3 to TRBJ2-2, with a weak D call TRBD1 (7 bases). CDR3 length: 17 amino acids. The germline V and J ends were trimmed by 2 bases and 5 bases, with 18 bases remaining between them. CDR1 is SGHTA, CDR2 FQGTGA, per germline. This chain's CDR3 is CASSLGAPQGGTGELFF. The CDR3 nucleotides read TGTGCCAGCAGCTTAGGTGCCCCGCAGGGGGGTACCGGGGAGCTGTTTTTT.

CDR3 residues: CASSQVHDLRGPYHYEQYF. In nucleotides, the CDR3 is TGCGCCAGCAGCCAAGTACATGACCTACGAGGTCCCTACCACTACGAGCAGTACTTC. This chain joins TRBV4-1 and TRBJ2-7; D unresolved. The germline gives CDR1 MGHRA, CDR2 YSYEKL. V lost 1 base and J lost 3, with 25 bases in between. The CDR3 totals 19 residues.

Only one count was recorded for this clone. The chain joins TRBV5-5 to TRBJ1-5; D not certain. Germline loops: CDR1 SGHKS, CDR2 YYEKEE (reference sequence). Trimming left V 1 base short and J 1 base short, with 6 bases between. CDR3 length: 14 amino acids. CDR3 sequence reads: CASSLPGSNQPQHF. The CDR3 DNA follows: TGTGCCAGCAGCTTGCCCGGGAGCAATCAGCCCCAGCATTTT.

The chain employs TRBV27 and TRBJ2-7; the D is unclear. The V end lost 2 bases, the J end lost 1 base, and 9 bases lay between the germline ends. Per the germline V gene, CDR1 is MNHEY and CDR2 is SMNVEV (reference sequence). This CDR3 is 14 amino acids long. The CDR3 here is CASSLLGNSYEQYF. Here the CDR3 DNA reads TGTGCCAGCAGTTTACTAGGCAATTCCTACGAGCAGTACTTC.

This chain joins TRBV7-9 and TRBJ1-3, with D unresolved. V was cut by 1 base and J by 0 bases, with 7 bases left in between. This CDR3 contains 15 residues. CDR1 and CDR2 from the germline V gene are SEHNR and FQNEAQ (reference sequence). CDR3 in DNA: TGTGCCAGCAGCTTAGATAGAGTCTCTGGAAACACCATATATTTT. Its protein is CASSLDRVSGNTIYF.

This sequence joins TRBV9 and TRBJ1-1, with a possible D match to TRBD1 (5 bases). Germline V gene sequence: CDR1 SGDLS, CDR2 YYNGEE. The CDR3 covers 16 residues. V lost 3 bases and J lost 0, with 15 bases in between. The DNA for the CDR3 is TGTGCCAGCAGCGCGGTGGGGGGGTCCTTGAACACTGAAGCTTTCTTT. Protein: CASSAVGGSLNTEAFF. Full variable domain (remainder filled in from reference TRBV9 and TRBJ1-1): DSGVTQTPKHLITATGQRVTLRCSPRSGDLSVYWYQQSLDQGLQFLIQYYNGEERAKGNILERFSAQQFPDLHSELNLSSLELGDSALYFCASSAVGGSLNTEAFFGQGTRLTVV.

The J gene is TRBJ2-7, the V gene TRBV13; 10 nucleotides match TRBD2. Germline V CDR1 and CDR2: PRHDT, FYEKMQ (reference sequence). The CDR3 has 17 amino acids. V shed 2 bases, J shed 7 bases, and the junction held 14 bases outside the gene matches. The CDR3 loop is CASSLRTSGSVWGEQYF. The DNA for the CDR3 is TGTGCCAGCAGCTTACGGACTAGCGGATCGGTATGGGGAGAGCAGTACTTC.

This chain connects TRBV5-8 to TRBJ1-1; 7 nucleotides agree with TRBD1. Germline-derived CDR1 and CDR2 are SGHTS and YDEGEE. The length of the CDR3 is 14 residues. The junction had 8 bases not matched to a gene; V was cut back by 4 bases and J by 5 bases. CDR3 DNA: TGTGCCAGCAGCACACTACAGGGGCGGACTGAAGCTTTCTTT. Translated, it gives CASSTLQGRTEAFF.

The chain has TRBV5-6 and TRBJ2-5, with 9 nucleotides matching TRBD2. Per germline, CDR1 SGHDT and CDR2 YYEEEE. The CDR3 length is 15 residues. With 0 bases clipped from V and 3 bases from J, the junction kept 3 bases outside the gene matches. This CDR3 reads CASSLAGGGEETQYF. CDR3 in DNA: TGTGCCAGCAGCTTGGCGGGCGGGGGGGAAGAGACCCAGTACTTC.

This chain uses TRBV10-3 with TRBJ2-3; tentatively, D is TRBD1 (5 bases). Trimming pared 3 bases from V and 10 bases from J, leaving 14 bases between. The CDR3 contains 13 residues. Germline CDR1 and CDR2: ENHRY and SYGVKD. CDR3 region: CAISDGIGVAQYF. CDR3 nucleotide sequence: TGTGCCATCAGTGATGGTATAGGGGTGGCGCAGTATTTT.

V usage is TRBV15 and J usage is TRBJ2-2, with D tentatively TRBD2 (5 bases). CDR1 is LNHNV and CDR2 is YYDKDF in the germline V gene (reference sequence). This CDR3 spans 14 amino acids. V was trimmed by 4 bases and J by 5 bases, leaving 11 bases between them. Written as DNA, the CDR3 is TGTGCCACCAGCACCGGGAAGGTGACCGGGGAGCTGTTTTTT. Amino acid sequence: CATSTGKVTGELFF.

In its sample, this clone was seen once. The V and J genes are TRBV5-4 and TRBJ2-7; a possible D gene is TRBD1 (5 bases). This CDR3 contains 15 residues. Germline lookup yields CDR1 SGHNT and CDR2 YYREEE (reference sequence). Trimming pared 1 base from V and 7 bases from J, leaving 18 bases between. CDR3 nucleotides: TGTGCCAGCAGCTTGTCCATGGGGCCTTTTGGTGAGCAGTACTTC. It specifies CASSLSMGPFGEQYF.

The gene calls are TRBV5-1 and TRBJ2-7, with 7 bases fitting TRBD1. Trimming at V came to 2 bases and at J to 1 base, leaving 3 bases not matched to a gene. The CDR3 is made up of 14 amino acids. Germline values: CDR1 SGHRS, CDR2 YFSETQ. CDR3 DNA: TGCGCCAGCAGCTTTAGACAGGGTTCCTACGAGCAGTACTTC. This encodes CASSFRQGSYEQYF. Full variable domain (rest looked up from reference TRBV5-1 and TRBJ2-7): KAGVTQTPRYLIKTRGQQVTLSCSPISGHRSVSWYQQTPGQGLQFLFEYFSETQRNKGNFPGRFSGRQFSNSRSEMNVSTLELGDSALYLCASSFRQGSYEQYFGPGTRLTVT.

The chain couples TRBV7-9 to TRBJ2-1; TRBD2 agrees at 12 bases. The germline V gene encodes CDR1 SEHNR and CDR2 FQNEAQ (reference sequence). The trim removed 6 bases at V and 8 bases at J, leaving 8 bases unmatched. This CDR3 is 15 amino acids long. CDR3 sequence reads: CASSHLAGGPYEQFF. The CDR3 DNA reads TGTGCCAGCAGTCATCTAGCGGGGGGGCCATATGAGCAGTTCTTC.